These T cell receptor beta chains were read from a single sample in a study of blood T cells in healthy people across ages. TCRdb re-analysed the 5' RACE reads in MiXCR, keeping a single row per CDR3 protein. The sample has around 800,000 distinct CDR3 sequences, under 45% seen once. The sample was blood. All receptors come from a man aged 60 to 75 in good health. Both conserved end residues are trimmed from each CDR3.

TRBV12-3/TRBV12-4	TRBJ1-1	ASSLALSAVNTEAF
TRBV7-9	TRBJ1-2	ASSLPGTGSYT
TRBV20-1	TRBJ2-5	STRDEYEKVYQETQY
TRBV29-1	TRBJ2-1	SVGSGTSMF
TRBV6-5	TRBJ2-5	ASTPPRGTGDSESQY
TRBV4-3	TRBJ1-1	ASSQGGTGGVTEAF
TRBV11-3	TRBJ2-5	ASSFQGPQY
TRBV5-1	TRBJ2-1	ASSLGQGSYSEQF
TRBV27	TRBJ2-1	ASSPYEGDEQF
TRBV4-1	TRBJ2-5	ASSQNSGPQY
TRBV6-1	TRBJ2-7	ASKGRDRGVEQY
TRBV28	TRBJ2-7	ASGPGGQGAYEQY
TRBV13	-	ASSLAGFNYEQY
TRBV27	TRBJ2-3	ASSRTPTDTQY
TRBV28	TRBJ2-7	ATAPGQGAYEQY
TRBV27	TRBJ2-3	ASQRGGTDTQY
TRBV5-1	TRBJ2-5	ASRTTSGGLQETQY
TRBV29-1	TRBJ2-1	SVVLTNSYNEQF
TRBV7-2	TRBJ1-1	ASSPPIKGEAF
TRBV12-3/TRBV12-4	TRBJ2-5	ASRRGLAETQY
TRBV21-1	TRBJ2-3	ASSSGTSGGAGTDTQY
TRBV9	TRBJ2-1	ASSVLSGGDNEQF
TRBV29-1	TRBJ1-2	SVEEGT
TRBV21-1	TRBJ2-1	ASSKAAQTSGGRNEQF
TRBV6-2/TRBV6-3	TRBJ2-2	ASSYRENTGELF
TRBV6-6	TRBJ2-1	AISGTRNEQF
TRBV25-1	TRBJ2-7	ASSRNRDEQY
TRBV28	TRBJ2-7	ASSLGVVRGSEQY
TRBV10-1	TRBJ2-2	ASSELAGATNTGELF
TRBV27	TRBJ2-2	ASSPIQGTGELF
TRBV6-2/TRBV6-3	TRBJ2-2	ASRHRGSSTGELF
TRBV10-3	TRBJ2-7	AISELSSSYEQY
TRBV12-3/TRBV12-4	TRBJ2-7	ASSFTTGDEQY
TRBV20-1	TRBJ1-2	SASLSRGGWNYGYT
TRBV6-1	TRBJ1-6	ASSLRQGASSYNSPLH
TRBV7-9	TRBJ1-5	ASSGDTYSNQPQH
TRBV5-1	TRBJ2-3	ASRSGLAGGDTQY
TRBV7-3	TRBJ2-1	ASSPAASMYNEQF
TRBV12-3/TRBV12-4	TRBJ1-5	ASSRQVGGLGQPQH
TRBV2	TRBJ1-2	ASTLDRGYYGYT
TRBV6-2/TRBV6-3	TRBJ2-7	ASSAGTGPWKQY
TRBV7-2	TRBJ2-1	ASSSPRGGLNNEQF
TRBV24-1	TRBJ2-3	ATSDVQDTTDTQY
TRBV10-3	TRBJ1-4	ASRGQGATNEKLF
TRBV6-6	TRBJ2-7	ASSTGTGGTYEQY
TRBV6-2/TRBV6-3	TRBJ1-1	ASSRTEKNTEAF
TRBV27	TRBJ1-2	ASSTGGGRSDYGYT
TRBV18	TRBJ2-1	ASSPRTSNEQF
TRBV10-3	TRBJ1-1	AIRDRDTEAF
TRBV3-1	TRBJ1-5	ASSQRGAQPQH
TRBV6-2/TRBV6-3	TRBJ2-3	ASSPRDYPLPDTQY
TRBV25-1	TRBJ2-7	ATTAGTDPYEQY
TRBV30	TRBJ2-7	AWSVRPNYEQY
TRBV14	TRBJ2-1	ASSQDLGIAQQF
TRBV10-3	TRBJ2-1	AISMTENEQF
TRBV20-1	TRBJ1-2	SAGTTGIGGYT
TRBV7-2	TRBJ2-3	ASSRRGTGELSTDTQY
TRBV19	TRBJ2-5	ASSTRPSVGKETQY
TRBV3-1	TRBJ1-2	ASSQDWTGNYGYT
TRBV28	-	ASSLLALWNEQF